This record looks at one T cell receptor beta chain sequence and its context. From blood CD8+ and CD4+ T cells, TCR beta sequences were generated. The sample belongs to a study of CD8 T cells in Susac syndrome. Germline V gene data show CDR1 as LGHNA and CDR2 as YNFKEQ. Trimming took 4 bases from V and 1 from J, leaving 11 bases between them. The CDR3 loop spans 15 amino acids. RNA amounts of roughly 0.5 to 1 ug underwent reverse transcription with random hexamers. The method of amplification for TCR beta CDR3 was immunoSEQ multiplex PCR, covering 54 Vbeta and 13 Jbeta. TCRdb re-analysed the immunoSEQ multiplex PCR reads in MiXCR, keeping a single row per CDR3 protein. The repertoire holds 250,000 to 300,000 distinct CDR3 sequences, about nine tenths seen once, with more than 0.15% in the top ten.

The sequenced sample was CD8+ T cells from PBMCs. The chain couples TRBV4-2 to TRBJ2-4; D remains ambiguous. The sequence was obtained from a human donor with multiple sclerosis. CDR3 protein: CASSLVEGAKNIQYF. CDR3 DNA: TGTGCCAGCAGCCTGGTGGAAGGGGCCAAAAACATTCAGTACTTC.